These 30 T cell receptor beta chains originate from one sample sequenced in a study of blood T cell repertoires in COVID-19. The data were produced by immunoSEQ multiplex PCR, yet TCRdb's version contains in-frame clones alone and is incomplete. The sample consists of some 20,000 clones, around 83% of them appearing once. The sequencing sample was made of peripheral blood. The receptors were gathered from a human donor in a cohort sampled during active COVID-19.

The J gene is TRBJ1-5, the V gene TRBV28; TRBD1 is a possible D gene (5 bases). With 6 bases removed from V and 0 bases from J, the gap between germline ends came to 15 bases. Germline CDR1 is MDHEN and CDR2 is SYDVKM. The CDR3 covers 16 residues. CDR3 loop: CASRPGGGYSNQPQHF. In nucleotides, the CDR3 is TGTGCCAGCAGGCCCGGGGGAGGTTATAGCAATCAGCCCCAGCATTTT.

The genes are TRBV2 and TRBJ1-4; D not resolved. CDR1 SNHLY and CDR2 FYNNEI come from the germline V gene. V was clipped by 4 bases and J by 8 bases, with 11 bases between them. The CDR3 has 13 amino acids. The CDR3 is CASSGRVWEKLFF. The CDR3 bases are TGTGCCAGCAGTGGGAGGGTTTGGGAAAAACTGTTTTTT.

This clone was recorded a few times. The V and J genes are TRBV6-6 and TRBJ1-3, with D maybe TRBD1 (6 bases). The CDR3 sequence is 14 residues long. V lost 7 bases and J lost 0, with 10 bases in between. Per germline, CDR1 MNHNY and CDR2 SVGAGI (reference sequence). DNA of the CDR3: TGTGCCAGCATTCTGGACAGCTCTGGAAACACCATATATTTT. Translation gives CASILDSSGNTIYF.

CDR3 DNA sequence: TGTGCCAGCGGGCGGTCCCGAAGGGGGGGCTACGAGCAGTACTTC. Translating it yields CASGRSRRGGYEQYF. This chain connects TRBV6-5 to TRBJ2-7; D may be TRBD2 (7 bases). Germline assignment: CDR1 MNHEY and CDR2 SVGAGI. The CDR3 sequence is 15 residues long. Between the trimmed V and J ends, which lost 8 bases and 3 bases, there was a span of 20 bases.

V gene TRBV20-1 combines with J gene TRBJ2-3, with 7 positions matching TRBD2. CDR1 and CDR2 from the germline V gene are DFQATT and SNEGSKA (reference sequence). Germline trimming cut 3 bases from V and 1 base from J; bases unmatched to any gene: 16. CDR3 length equals 18 residues. CDR3 sequence: CSASPGASGTGGTDTQYF. CDR3 nucleotides: TGCAGTGCTAGTCCCGGGGCTAGCGGAACCGGGGGCACAGATACGCAGTATTTT.

The chain combines TRBV5-1 with TRBJ1-2, with TRBD1 matching over 12 bases. Germline loops: CDR1 SGHRS, CDR2 YFSETQ. This CDR3 region has 18 residues. J gave up 7 bases and V 0 bases, and 13 bases lay outside the gene matches. The CDR3 sequence is CASSLAGPGTGGEGGYTF. In DNA, the CDR3 is TGCGCCAGCAGCTTGGCCGGCCCCGGGACAGGGGGCGAAGGTGGCTACACCTTC. The variable domain in full, with the rest retrieved from reference TRBV5-1 and TRBJ1-2, is KAGVTQTPRYLIKTRGQQVTLSCSPISGHRSVSWYQQTPGQGLQFLFEYFSETQRNKGNFPGRFSGRQFSNSRSEMNVSTLELGDSALYLCASSLAGPGTGGEGGYTFGSGTRLTVV.

This clone was observed once. The chain couples TRBV6-2 or TRBV6-3 to TRBJ2-3, with TRBD2 identical over 12 bases. Losses at the gene ends were 4 bases for V and 6 bases for J; bases not matched to a gene: 11. The CDR3 sequence is 17 residues long. The V gene's germline CDR1 is MNHEY and CDR2 SVGEGT. The CDR3 nucleotides are TGTGCCAGCAGTTCCCCCACGACTAGCGGGAGTGGGGATACGCAGTATTTT. Amino acids: CASSSPTTSGSGDTQYF.

The J gene is TRBJ1-2, the V gene TRBV28, with 7 positions matching TRBD1. This CDR3 region has 16 residues. The ends lost 7 bases at V and 1 base at J; junction bases unmatched: 12. Germline CDR1 and CDR2: MDHEN and SYDVKM. The CDR3 nucleotides read TGTGCCAGCACCGTGACAGGGAAGGGCTTTAACTATGGCTACACCTTC. The encoded protein is CASTVTGKGFNYGYTF.

V usage is TRBV7-3 and J usage is TRBJ2-1, with a weak D call TRBD2 (5 bases). This CDR3 has 12 amino acids. CDR1 is SGHTA, CDR2 FQGTGA, per germline. The germline V and J ends were trimmed by 1 base and 10 bases, with 8 bases remaining between them. CDR3 DNA: TGTGCCAGCAGCTTAAGCGGGTCCGAGCAGTTCTTC. It yields the protein CASSLSGSEQFF.

The rearrangement uses TRBV21-1 and TRBJ2-5; the table's D call, TRBD2, has no DNA check behind it. TRBV21-1 is flagged as a pseudogene. The CDR3 runs 11 residues. CDR3 residues: CASRSGETQYF. The CDR3, as DNA: TGTGCCAGTCGTTCGGGAGAGACCCAGTACTTC.

The chain carries TRBV7-3 and TRBJ2-1; D is perhaps TRBD2 (5 bases). V lost 5 bases and J lost 4, with 9 bases in between. CDR3 size: 13 residues. Germline CDR1 and CDR2: SGHTA and FQGTGA. CDR3 sequence reads: CASSLGLYNEQFF. The CDR3 nucleotides are TGTGCCAGCAGCCTTGGACTTTACAATGAGCAGTTCTTC.

This clone appeared once. The V gene is TRBV3-1 (or the pseudogene TRBV3-2), the J gene TRBJ2-3; TRBD1 matches 8 bases. V shed 5 bases and J 3 bases; nucleotides not matched to a gene: 7. Germline V gene data show CDR1 as LGHDT and CDR2 as YNNKEL (reference sequence). This CDR3 comprises 15 residues. Here the CDR3 reads CASSLSGGGTDTQYF. The DNA for the CDR3 is TGTGCCAGCAGCTTATCAGGGGGCGGGACAGATACGCAGTATTTT.

The chain employs TRBV9 and TRBJ2-6; 10 nucleotides line up with TRBD1. Germline-derived CDR1 and CDR2 are SGDLS and YYNGEE. The CDR3 has 16 residues. V trimming: 4 bases; J trimming: 4 bases; junction bases outside the gene matches: 5. The CDR3 reads CASSTTGGSGANVLTF. The CDR3, as DNA: TGTGCCAGCAGCACGACAGGGGGCTCCGGGGCCAACGTCCTGACTTTC.

The chain combines TRBV7-9 with TRBJ2-1, with TRBD2 as a possible D gene (5 bases). This CDR3 comprises 15 residues. Germline V gene data show CDR1 as SEHNR and CDR2 as FQNEAQ (reference sequence). V shed 0 bases and J shed 2 bases, with 8 bases lying between them. The CDR3 is CASSLALGPYNEQFF. The CDR3 DNA is TGTGCCAGCAGCTTAGCACTAGGACCCTACAATGAGCAGTTCTTC. The whole variable domain, remainder taken from reference TRBV7-9 and TRBJ2-1, is DTGVSQNPRHKITKRGQNVTFRCDPISEHNRLYWYRQTLGQGPEFLTYFQNEAQLEKSRLLSDRFSAERPKGSFSTLEIQRTEQGDSAMYLCASSLALGPYNEQFFGPGTRLTVL.

The chain links TRBV6-1 to TRBJ1-3, with a weak D call TRBD1 (5 bases). Trimming stripped 3 bases from V and 2 bases from J, with 11 bases between. Germline CDR1 MNHNS, CDR2 SASEGT. This CDR3 spans 15 amino acids. Here the CDR3 DNA reads TGTGCCAGCAGTGAGGCAGGGAGGACTGGAAACACCATATATTTT. Encoded protein: CASSEAGRTGNTIYF.

The J gene is TRBJ1-2, the V gene TRBV19; D is unresolved. The CDR3 spans 13 residues. V gave up 2 bases and J gave up 6 bases, with 10 bases separating them. Germline-derived CDR1 and CDR2 are LNHDA and SQIVND (reference sequence). The CDR3 reads CASSIWEEDGYTF. The CDR3 region has the DNA TGTGCCAGTAGTATATGGGAGGAAGATGGCTACACCTTC.

J is TRBJ2-3 and V is TRBV15; D might be TRBD2 (5 bases). CDR1 and CDR2 from the germline V gene are LNHNV and YYDKDF (reference sequence). The CDR3 has 15 amino acids. Deletions cut 1 base from V and 0 bases from J, with 8 bases between. The CDR3 is CATSRGTSSTDTQYF. In DNA, the CDR3 is TGTGCCACCAGCAGAGGGACTTCTAGCACAGATACGCAGTATTTT.

The chain employs TRBV5-1 and TRBJ2-5; D is unresolved. V lost 0 bases and J lost 2, with 5 bases in between. CDR3 length equals 13 residues. Germline V gene data show CDR1 as SGHRS and CDR2 as YFSETQ. The CDR3 nucleotides are TGCGCCAGCAGCTTGGCCCCTCAAGAGACCCAGTACTTC. It is translated as CASSLAPQETQYF.

The chain carries TRBV15 and TRBJ2-7; possibly TRBD1 for D (5 bases). The V gene lost 7 bases and the J gene lost 6 bases, with 19 bases spanning the gap. Germline loops: CDR1 LNHNV, CDR2 YYDKDF (reference sequence). This CDR3 has 14 residues. This chain's CDR3 is CATNVQTQGPEQYF. The CDR3 nucleotides read TGTGCCACCAACGTTCAAACCCAGGGTCCCGAGCAGTACTTC.

The rearrangement links TRBV7-9 to TRBJ2-1; 8 bases line up with TRBD1. Looked up from germline, CDR1 is SEHNR and CDR2 is FQNEAQ (reference sequence). The CDR3 has 15 amino acids. V lost 5 bases, J lost 2 bases, and 5 bases stayed unmatched. CDR3 amino acids: CASSPGTGTYNEQFF. CDR3 coding DNA: TGTGCCAGCAGCCCAGGGACAGGAACCTACAATGAGCAGTTCTTC.

The sample holds one count of this clone. The V gene is TRBV4-1, the J gene TRBJ2-3; D is possibly TRBD2 (6 bases). The length of the CDR3 is 16 residues. Germline lookup yields CDR1 MGHRA and CDR2 YSYEKL. V was clipped by 1 base and J by 2 bases, with 13 bases between them. The CDR3 DNA follows: TGCGCCAGCAGCCAAGGGCTAGCGCTACACACAGATACGCAGTATTTT. It yields the protein CASSQGLALHTDTQYF.

This chain connects TRBV6-5 to TRBJ1-4; TRBD1 might be the D (5 bases). V was clipped by 2 bases and J by 5 bases, with 15 bases between them. The length of the CDR3 is 16 residues. Germline CDR1 MNHEY, CDR2 SVGAGI. The CDR3 DNA follows: TGTGCCAGCAGTTACCGGATGGGGGGAACCAATGAAAAACTGTTTTTT. Translated, it gives CASSYRMGGTNEKLFF.

This chain uses TRBV13 with TRBJ2-1, with D maybe TRBD2 (6 bases). CDR3 length equals 16 residues. Trimming took off 8 bases at V and 7 bases at J, with 24 bases between the two ends. Germline V gene data show CDR1 as PRHDT and CDR2 as FYEKMQ (reference sequence). As DNA, the CDR3 is TGTGCCAGCTCCACCGGGGGAGGCTTGTGGGTGAATGAGCAGTTCTTC. This translates into CASSTGGGLWVNEQFF. The full variable domain, with the rest looked up from reference TRBV13 and TRBJ2-1, is AAGVIQSPRHLIKEKRETATLKCYPIPRHDTVYWYQQGPGQDPQFLISFYEKMQSDKGSIPDRFSAQQFSDYHSELNMSSLELGDSALYFCASSTGGGLWVNEQFFGPGTRLTVL.

As DNA, the CDR3 is TGTGCCAGTAGTATAGATCGACAGTCTGTGAGGTTATATGGCTACACCTTC. Protein sequence: CASSIDRQSVRLYGYTF. The chain couples TRBV19 to TRBJ1-2; D is perhaps TRBD1 (5 bases). CDR1 and CDR2 from the germline V gene are LNHDA and SQIVND (reference sequence). Trimming removed 0 bases from V and 5 bases from J, with 19 bases in between. The CDR3 length is 17 residues.

This chain uses TRBV6-5 with TRBJ1-2; the match to TRBD1 covers 10 bases. The V gene end was trimmed by 4 bases and the J gene end by 6 bases; junction bases not matched to a gene: 2. Germline CDR1 and CDR2: MNHEY and SVGAGI. CDR3 length: 13 amino acids. CDR3 in DNA: TGTGCCAGCAGTTTTGGGACAGGGGATGGCTACACCTTC. Translation gives CASSFGTGDGYTF.

The chain carries TRBV9 and TRBJ1-1; no definite D call. Germline V gives CDR1 SGDLS, CDR2 YYNGEE. CDR3 length equals 12 residues. The ends were cut back, 3 bases at V and 2 bases at J, with 5 bases in the middle. CDR3 protein: CASSGSNTEAFF. CDR3 in DNA: TGTGCCAGCAGCGGCAGTAACACTGAAGCTTTCTTT.

The rearrangement uses TRBV2 and TRBJ2-5, with D maybe TRBD1 (5 bases). This CDR3 comprises 11 residues. Germline V gene lookup returns CDR1 SNHLY and CDR2 FYNNEI. Trimming left V 10 bases short and J 2 bases short, with 8 bases between. The CDR3 nucleotides read TGTGCCACAGGGCGGCAAGAGACCCAGTACTTC. Translation: CATGRQETQYF.

The V and J genes are TRBV27 and TRBJ2-7; D is ambiguous. The germline gives CDR1 MNHEY, CDR2 SMNVEV (reference sequence). The CDR3 length is 13 residues. V gave up 0 bases and J gave up 3 bases, with 6 bases separating them. CDR3 amino acids: CASSLSSLYEQYF. The CDR3 DNA reads TGTGCCAGCAGTTTATCTTCACTCTACGAGCAGTACTTC.

V is TRBV10-3 and J is TRBJ1-3, with D tentatively TRBD1 (6 bases). Per the germline V gene, CDR1 is ENHRY and CDR2 is SYGVKD. CDR3 length equals 16 residues. V was trimmed by 10 bases and J by 3 bases, leaving 22 bases between them. The CDR3 region is CATQGEVVEFGNTIYF. The CDR3 nucleotides read TGTGCCACACAGGGAGAGGTAGTGGAATTTGGAAACACCATATATTTT.

V and J are TRBV7-9 and TRBJ2-5, with 9 bases that match TRBD2. The CDR3 covers 17 residues. Germline CDR1 reads SEHNR; CDR2 reads FQNEAQ (reference sequence). V lost 1 base to trimming and J lost 2 bases; unmatched junction nucleotides: 8. The chain's CDR3 is CASSLVTAGGLQETQYF. CDR3 in DNA: TGTGCCAGCAGCTTAGTAACGGCGGGAGGGCTGCAAGAGACCCAGTACTTC.